The sequence of this T cell receptor (beta chain) was determined in a study of response to subunit inactivated influenza vaccine. TCRdb processed the RT-PCR reads anew with MiXCR; each CDR3 protein has one entry. The sample has hundreds of thousands of distinct CDR3 sequences; less than 20% are singletons. The V gene's germline CDR1 is LGHDT and CDR2 YNNKEL (reference sequence). V gave up 0 bases and J gave up 6 bases, with 9 bases separating them. The length of the CDR3 is 13 residues. The chain links TRBV3-1 to TRBJ2-7; D gene uncertain. The clonotype comes from a man in his fifties who received an inactivated influenza vaccine. The sequencing used PBMCs from blood, collected around 5 days after vaccination. CDR3 nucleotide sequence: TGTGCCAGCAGCCAAGATACGGGCCGCGAGCAGTACTTC. This gives the protein CASSQDTGREQYF.